The rows below give T cell receptor beta chains drawn from one sample of a study of shared clonotypes between healthy human individuals. Data came from immunoSEQ multiplex PCR; TCRdb stores just in-frame clones and leaves some out. Found here are millions of clones, 85% to 95% of them singletons; the top ten hold 0.1% to 0.15%. Input material: naive CD4+ T cells sorted from blood. These receptors originate from a man between 18 and 35 years old in good health. Each CDR3 is given with its conserved first and last residue. A D gene is named only where the DNA matches it firmly. Part of the rows lack a size; the others show once, few, many or a class for expanded clones.

TRBJ2-2 TRBD2 NA TRBV5-4 TGTGCCAGCAGCTCTCTGGGGGGGTCATACACCGGGGAGCTGTTTTTT CASSSLGGSYTGELFF
TRBJ1-2 NA NA TRBV6-1 TGTGCCAGCAGTGAAGCGGTTCCCTTTGGCTACACCTTC CASSEAVPFGYTF
TRBJ2-7 TRBD1 NA TRBV6-5 TGTGCCAGCAGTTACACAGGGACAGGAGCAGCCTACGAGCAGTACTTC CASSYTGTGAAYEQYF
TRBJ2-7 TRBD2 few TRBV28 TGTGCCAGCAGACCCGGGGGGAACGACTACGAGCAGTACTTC CASRPGGNDYEQYF
TRBJ2-7 TRBD1 NA TRBV30 TGTGCCTGGTCCATTCCGGGACAGGTATTCTACGAGCAGTACTTC CAWSIPGQVFYEQYF
TRBJ2-7 NA NA TRBV11-2 TGTGCCAGCAGCTTATCTGCGGTAAACTACGAGCAGTACTTC CASSLSAVNYEQYF
TRBJ1-5 TRBD1 NA TRBV25-1 TGTGCCAGCAGCCCGGCCAGGGGGCTTCAGCCCCAGCATTTT CASSPARGLQPQHF
TRBJ1-4 NA NA TRBV30 TGTGCCTGGAGTGTCCCGGACTGGCAGGAAAAACTGTTTTTT CAWSVPDWQEKLFF
TRBJ2-1 TRBD2 NA TRBV2 TGTGCCAGCAGTAGACTAGCGGAGTACAATGAGCAGTTCTTC CASSRLAEYNEQFF
TRBJ1-3 TRBD1 NA TRBV6-1 TGTGCCAGCAATTGGGGGACAGGATATTTT CASNWGTGYF
TRBJ2-5 NA NA TRBV28 TGTGCCAGCAGTTCTGGACAGCGGGCAGAGACCCAGTACTTC CASSSGQRAETQYF